Following are 10 T cell receptor beta chains from one sample sequenced in a study of identical twins. TCRdb recomputed calls from the 5' RACE reads with MiXCR, one row per CDR3 protein. The data show 1,800,000 or so distinct CDR3 sequences, with less than 35% seen just once and over 0.25% held by the top ten. Sequencing was performed on cord blood. These receptors were obtained from a newborn girl in good health.

This chain links TRBV27 with TRBJ2-1; 8 bases are shared with TRBD1. The CDR3 length is 15 residues. V trimming: 5 bases; J trimming: 5 bases; junction bases outside the gene matches: 8. From germline, CDR1 is MNHEY and CDR2 SMNVEV (reference sequence). The CDR3 protein is CASSHRQGRNNEQFF. The CDR3 DNA follows: TGTGCCAGCAGTCATCGACAGGGGCGGAACAATGAGCAGTTCTTC.

This clonotype was seen more than once but under ten times. This chain uses TRBV28 with TRBJ1-6; tentatively, D is TRBD1 (5 bases). The CDR3 has 15 residues. Germline lookup yields CDR1 MDHEN and CDR2 SYDVKM. V shed 6 bases and J shed 7 bases, with 16 bases lying between them. The CDR3 bases are TGTGCCAGCAGCCTGGGACGCCGAGGGAATTCACCCCTCCACTTT. This translates into CASSLGRRGNSPLHF.

The chain couples TRBV6-1 to TRBJ1-4, with a tentative D call TRBD1 (5 bases). Germline-derived CDR1 and CDR2 are MNHNS and SASEGT. This CDR3 contains 13 residues. V was clipped by 8 bases and J by 4 bases, with 11 bases between them. For the CDR3, the DNA is TGTGCCAGCTGTCGGGACTATAATGAAAAACTGTTTTTT. It codes for CASCRDYNEKLFF.

This clonotype was found many times. The V and J genes are TRBV7-2 and TRBJ2-7; 8 bases fit TRBD1. The V segment lost 2 bases and the J segment 7 bases; nucleotides outside the gene matches: 7. CDR3 length: 14 amino acids. Germline V gene sequence: CDR1 SGHTA, CDR2 FQGNSA. CDR3 DNA sequence: TGTGCCAGCAGCTTATTGACAGGGGAACGAGAGCAGTACTTC. It specifies CASSLLTGEREQYF.

This sequence joins TRBV18 and TRBJ1-1; D possibly corresponds to TRBD1 (6 bases). This CDR3 comprises 14 residues. Germline CDR1 is KGHSH and CDR2 is LQKENI. Trimming shortened V by 3 bases and J by 1 base, and 9 bases separated the two germline ends. DNA for the CDR3: TGTGCCAGCTCACCTGACAGGTCGAACACTGAAGCTTTCTTT. This codes for CASSPDRSNTEAFF.

V is TRBV20-1 and J is TRBJ2-1; 8 bases map to TRBD2. Germline V lookup: CDR1 DFQATT, CDR2 SNEGSKA (reference sequence). This CDR3 has 14 residues. V lost 5 bases, J lost 9 bases, and 12 bases stayed unmatched. CDR3 region: CSASPLGLAGEQFF. The CDR3 DNA reads as TGCAGTGCTTCCCCATTGGGCCTAGCGGGTGAGCAGTTCTTC.

The V gene is TRBV9, the J gene TRBJ2-7, with TRBD2 as a possible D gene (6 bases). The germline V gene encodes CDR1 SGDLS and CDR2 YYNGEE. This CDR3 comprises 14 residues. Trimming removed 4 bases at V and 2 bases at J, with 13 bases between. CDR3 in DNA: TGTGCCAGCAGCCCCTGGGACTTCCCCTACGAGCAGTACTTC. Translated, it gives CASSPWDFPYEQYF.

The V and J genes are TRBV7-2 and TRBJ2-1, with TRBD2 matching over 11 bases. Germline loops: CDR1 SGHTA, CDR2 FQGNSA. Losses at the gene ends were 3 bases for V and 0 bases for J; bases not matched to a gene: 4. The CDR3 spans 17 residues. In DNA, the CDR3 is TGTGCCAGCAGCTTCGTAGCGGGGGGGAGCTCCTACAATGAGCAGTTCTTC. Translated: CASSFVAGGSSYNEQFF.

This clonotype has more than one count but fewer than ten. V usage is TRBV29-1 and J usage is TRBJ2-7; possible D gene TRBD2, 6 bases. Per germline, CDR1 SQVTM and CDR2 ANQGSEA. Trimming took 7 bases from V and 2 from J, leaving 18 bases between them. There are 14 residues in the CDR3. DNA of the CDR3: TGCAGCGCCAGGACCAAGGAGGGCCCCTACGAGCAGTACTTC. This gives the protein CSARTKEGPYEQYF.

The V gene is TRBV12-3 or TRBV12-4, the J gene TRBJ2-3, with 9 bases matching TRBD2. V shed 6 bases and J 4 bases; nucleotides not matched to a gene: 11. This CDR3 is 16 amino acids long. CDR3 amino acids: CASSQKGSGRPDTQYF. The CDR3 coding sequence is TGTGCCAGCAGCCAAAAAGGTAGCGGGAGACCAGATACGCAGTATTTT.